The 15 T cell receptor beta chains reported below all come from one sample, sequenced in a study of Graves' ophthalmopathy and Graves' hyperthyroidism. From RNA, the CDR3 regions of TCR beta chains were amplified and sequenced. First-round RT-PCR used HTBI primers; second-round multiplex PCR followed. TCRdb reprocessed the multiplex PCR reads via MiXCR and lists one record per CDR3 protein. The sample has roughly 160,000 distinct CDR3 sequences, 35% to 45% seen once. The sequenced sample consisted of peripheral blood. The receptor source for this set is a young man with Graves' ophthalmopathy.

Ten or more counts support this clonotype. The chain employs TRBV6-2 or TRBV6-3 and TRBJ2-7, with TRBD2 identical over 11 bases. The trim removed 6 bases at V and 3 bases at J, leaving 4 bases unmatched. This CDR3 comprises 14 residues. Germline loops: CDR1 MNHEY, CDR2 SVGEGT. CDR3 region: CASSLTSGVYEQYF. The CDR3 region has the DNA TGTGCCAGCAGCCTGACTAGCGGGGTCTACGAGCAGTACTTC.

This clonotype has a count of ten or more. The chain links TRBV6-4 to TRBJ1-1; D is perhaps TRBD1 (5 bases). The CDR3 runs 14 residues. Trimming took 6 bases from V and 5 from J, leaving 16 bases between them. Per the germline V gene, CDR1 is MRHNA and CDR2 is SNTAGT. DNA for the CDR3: TGTGCCAGCAGCAGCGGGAGATCAGGGACTGAAGCTTTCTTT. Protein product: CASSSGRSGTEAFF.

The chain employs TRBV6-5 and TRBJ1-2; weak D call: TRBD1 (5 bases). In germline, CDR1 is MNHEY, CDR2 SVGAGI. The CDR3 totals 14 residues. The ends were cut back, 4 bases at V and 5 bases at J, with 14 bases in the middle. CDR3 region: CASSFTQGRYGYTF. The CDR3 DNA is TGTGCCAGCAGTTTCACCCAGGGTCGGTATGGCTACACCTTC.

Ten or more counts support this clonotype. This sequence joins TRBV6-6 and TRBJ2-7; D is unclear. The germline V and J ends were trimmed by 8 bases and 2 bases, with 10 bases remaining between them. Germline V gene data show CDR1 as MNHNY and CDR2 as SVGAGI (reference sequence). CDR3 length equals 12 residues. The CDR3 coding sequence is TGTGCCAGCTTGGGCCCAACCTACGAGCAGTACTTC. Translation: CASLGPTYEQYF.

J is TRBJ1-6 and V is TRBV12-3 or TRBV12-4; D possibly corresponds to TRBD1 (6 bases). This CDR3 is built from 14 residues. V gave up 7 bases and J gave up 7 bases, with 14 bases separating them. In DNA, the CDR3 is TGTGCCAGCACCTTCGGGGGGACAAATTCACCCCTCCACTTT. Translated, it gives CASTFGGTNSPLHF.

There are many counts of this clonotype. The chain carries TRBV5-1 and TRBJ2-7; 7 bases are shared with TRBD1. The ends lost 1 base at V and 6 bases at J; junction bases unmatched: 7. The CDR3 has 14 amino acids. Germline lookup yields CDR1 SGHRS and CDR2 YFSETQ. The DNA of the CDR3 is TGCGCCAGCAGCTTGCGACAGGGAAGTGGCGAGCAGTACTTC. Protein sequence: CASSLRQGSGEQYF.

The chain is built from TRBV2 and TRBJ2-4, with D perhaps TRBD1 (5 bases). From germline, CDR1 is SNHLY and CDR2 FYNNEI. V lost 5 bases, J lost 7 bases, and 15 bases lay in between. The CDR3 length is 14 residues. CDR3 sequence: CASSSTGYGNIQYF. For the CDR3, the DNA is TGTGCCAGCAGTAGCACAGGCTATGGGAACATTCAGTACTTC.

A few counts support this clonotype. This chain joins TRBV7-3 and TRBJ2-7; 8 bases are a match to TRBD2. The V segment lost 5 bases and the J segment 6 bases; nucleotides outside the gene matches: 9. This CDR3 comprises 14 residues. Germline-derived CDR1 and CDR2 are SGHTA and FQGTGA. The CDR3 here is CASSPGRLAGEQYF. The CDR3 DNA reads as TGTGCCAGCAGCCCAGGTCGGCTAGCGGGCGAGCAGTACTTC.

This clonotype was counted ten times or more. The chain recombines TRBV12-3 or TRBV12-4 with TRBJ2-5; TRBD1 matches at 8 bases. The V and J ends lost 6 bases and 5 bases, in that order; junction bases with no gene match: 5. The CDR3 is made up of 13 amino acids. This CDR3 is CASRSTGGETQYF. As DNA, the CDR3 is TGTGCCAGCAGGAGCACAGGGGGTGAGACCCAGTACTTC.

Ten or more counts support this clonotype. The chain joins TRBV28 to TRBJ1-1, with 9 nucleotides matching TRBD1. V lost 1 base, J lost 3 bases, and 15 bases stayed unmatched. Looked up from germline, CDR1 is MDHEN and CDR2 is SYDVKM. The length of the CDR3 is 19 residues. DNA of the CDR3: TGTGCCAGCAGTTTATTTTATGAGGGGGACAGGGTCGCGGACACTGAAGCTTTCTTT. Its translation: CASSLFYEGDRVADTEAFF.

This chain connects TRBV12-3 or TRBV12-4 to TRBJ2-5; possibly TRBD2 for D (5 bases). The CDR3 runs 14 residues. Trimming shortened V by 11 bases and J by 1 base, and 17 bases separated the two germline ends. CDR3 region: CAVGLRRRQETQYF. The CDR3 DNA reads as TGTGCCGTCGGGCTACGGAGGCGCCAAGAGACCCAGTACTTC.

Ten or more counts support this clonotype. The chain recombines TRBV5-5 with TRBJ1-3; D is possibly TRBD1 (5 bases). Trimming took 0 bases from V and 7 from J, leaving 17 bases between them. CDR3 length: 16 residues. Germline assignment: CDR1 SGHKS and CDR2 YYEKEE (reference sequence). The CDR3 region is CASSLAPWGTRNTIYF. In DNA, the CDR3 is TGTGCCAGCAGCTTGGCACCCTGGGGGACCCGGAACACCATATATTTT.

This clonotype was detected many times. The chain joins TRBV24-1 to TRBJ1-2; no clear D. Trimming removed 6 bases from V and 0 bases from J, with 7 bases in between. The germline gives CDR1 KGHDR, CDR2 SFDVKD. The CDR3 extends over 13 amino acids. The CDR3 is CATSPGSNYGYTF. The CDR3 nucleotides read TGTGCCACCAGTCCGGGCTCTAACTATGGCTACACCTTC.

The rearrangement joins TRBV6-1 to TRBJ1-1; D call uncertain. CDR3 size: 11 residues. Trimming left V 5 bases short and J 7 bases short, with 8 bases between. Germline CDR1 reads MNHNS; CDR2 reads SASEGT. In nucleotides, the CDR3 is TGTGCCAGCAGTACCCAACGTGAAGCTTTCTTT. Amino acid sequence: CASSTQREAFF.

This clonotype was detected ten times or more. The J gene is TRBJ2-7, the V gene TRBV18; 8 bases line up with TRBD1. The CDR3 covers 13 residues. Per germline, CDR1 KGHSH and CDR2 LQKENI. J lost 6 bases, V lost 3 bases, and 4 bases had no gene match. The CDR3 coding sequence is TGTGCCAGCTCACCGGGACAGGAGGGCGAGCAGTACTTC. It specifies CASSPGQEGEQYF.